The source of this T cell receptor (beta chain) is a study of blood T cells in healthy people across ages (dated by TCRdb to 2013 to 2016). Some background on the complete study: In model experiments, template switching captured about one uniquely barcoded TCR beta cDNA molecule for every two T cells. To track age-related changes in TCR beta repertoire diversity, the study relied on deep sequencing normalized with unique cDNA molecular identifiers. Four age groups were formed from the donors: young (average 16 years), middle-aged (approximately 42), aged (about 68) and long-lived (less than 85). For two donors (one aged 18 to 29 and one aged 80 or older), the study analyzed two additional independent replicas of 1 million unique cDNA reads from the same blood draw. To avoid experimental bias, donors of different ages were distributed randomly across sequencing lanes.

The germline V and J ends show losses of 8 bases and 1 base respectively, and no gene match explains 5 bases of the junction. Spanning cysteine to phenylalanine, the CDR3 consists of 16 amino acids. The kept DNA is CDR3 alone, 48 bases in frame from the first base. This clonotype was seen a handful of times. This clone's antigen is unknown. No base quality values were provided; no much bigger clone lies one nucleotide off. Library construction relied on 5' RACE. For sequencing, an Illumina HiSeq 2500 was employed. A second PCR of about 6 to 12 cycles was performed with a sample-barcoded 5' primer and a J-beta primer mix. Each TCR beta cDNA molecule received a unique molecular identifier from a template-switch 5' adaptor carrying 12 random nucleotides. At least 3 million CDR3-containing paired-end reads were obtained from each sample. First-strand cDNA synthesis was performed from all RNA using the Mint cDNA synthesis kit, with priming by a TRBC-specific oligonucleotide. Following uracil-DNA glycosylase treatment, a first 18-cycle PCR with universal primers M1SS and BC2_uni_R was performed on all cDNA. The published analysis was carried out like this. For normalization, 1 million high-quality reads, each with a distinct molecular identifier, were randomly selected from each sample. Instead of being binned into consensus sequences, reads with shared molecular identifiers were discarded. MiTCR, set to a Q25 quality threshold and the strictest error-elimination algorithm, was used for CDR3 identification, clonotype clustering and error correction. A nonparametric unseen species model with Euler transformation was used to estimate a lower bound on total TCR beta diversity. Using fastp at Q25 and MiXCR, TCRdb reprocessed the public reads and kept productive beta chains. For every CDR3 protein sequence, its rows merge into one entry that carries the most common genes and DNA. For this entry, the V and J calls and clone size follow TCRdb and not the study's own pipeline. For this sample the table gives around 1,500,000 distinct CDR3 sequences, of which 25% to 30% were detected only once. The top ten constitute 7% to 9% of the sample.

The donors were roughly 40 Caucasian individuals from Russia, aged about 6 to 100 years, who were systemically healthy. Around 10 milliliters of peripheral blood were drawn from each donor into EDTA-treated Vacutainer tubes. Ficoll-Paque density-gradient centrifugation was used to isolate PBMCs, with at least 7 million per sample. Total RNA, at least 5 micrograms per sample, was extracted from PBMCs with Trizol reagent. For every donor, an aliquot of PBMCs went through flow cytometry to measure the percentages of naive CD45RAhigh/CD27high T cells. What the study reported, not specific to this receptor: Observed TCR beta diversity correlated strongly with the percentage of naive T cells measured by flow cytometry. As age increased, observed TCR beta diversity per million T cells dropped in a roughly linear way, and a significant reduction was already evident by age about 40. Donor CMV infection status was unknown, potentially confounding age-related changes in expanded clonotypes. Conclusive comparison of naive and antigen-experienced compartments was prevented by the profiling of bulk unsorted PBMCs. Estimates of total diversity from one million sequenced T cells were regarded as lower bounds and underestimates. Compared with the aged group, more naive CD4+ T cells, fewer expanded clones and increased TCR diversity were shown by the long-lived group, suggesting age selection.

This TCR derives from a woman aged 30 to 39 in good health. The chain is encoded by TRBV12-3 or TRBV12-4 joined to TRBJ2-6; TRBD1 fits 10 bases in the junction. Sequenced sample: blood. The DNA reads as follows: TGTGCCAGCTGGACAGGGGGGTCGTCTGGGGCCAACGTCCTGACTTTC. It codes for CASWTGGSSGANVLTF.